A selection of T cell receptor beta chains follows, all from one sample in a study of cytomegalovirus exposure and HLA in healthy donors. TCRdb keeps only in-frame clones here, not all; method: immunoSEQ multiplex PCR. The data hold approximately 180,000 clones, with around 70% observed a single time. The sequenced sample consisted of PBMCs. These receptors all come from a male donor in good health and CMV-seronegative. Both conserved end residues are part of each CDR3. A D gene is named only where the DNA matches it firmly.

j_call,v_call,d_call,cdr3_aa
TRBJ2-1,TRBV6-5,TRBD2,CASSPSGNEQFF
TRBJ2-1,TRBV29-1,TRBD2,CSVAILAGANEQFF
TRBJ2-1,TRBV15,TRBD2,CATSREAYAGDRGEQFF
TRBJ1-2,TRBV9,.,CASSAQGQGGYTF
TRBJ2-7,TRBV4-1,.,CASRGGATREQYF
TRBJ1-5,TRBV10-3,.,CAISAYSGNQPQHF
TRBJ2-3,TRBV30,.,CAWAPRSTDTQYF
TRBJ1-2,TRBV6-1,.,CASSQGNHGYTF
TRBJ2-3,TRBV28,TRBD2,CASSFGRRLAGGSDTQYF
TRBJ2-1,TRBV6-8,TRBD1,CAARQGAVPFF
TRBJ2-3,TRBV27,TRBD2,CASSLFPGGQDTQYF
TRBJ1-5,TRBV7-9,TRBD1,CASSLGTGKSNQPQHF
TRBJ2-2,TRBV7-2,TRBD1,CASSSSGTGGGELFF
TRBJ2-7,TRBV28,.,CASSPSGPSYEQYF
TRBJ1-5,TRBV19,.,CASSIGREGQPQHF
TRBJ1-2,TRBV30,.,CAWSEIDYGYTF
TRBJ1-1,TRBV30,TRBD1,CAWSETGGTEAFF
TRBJ1-4,TRBV4-1,TRBD1,CASSQDPGGTNEKLFF
TRBJ1-5,TRBV6-5,TRBD1,CASSKTGERNQPQHF
TRBJ2-1,TRBV7-8,TRBD2,CASSKLAGNYNEQFF
TRBJ2-6,TRBV9,.,CASSVGAALSGANVLTF
TRBJ2-7,TRBV6-5,TRBD2,CASSYGLAGGSYEQYF
TRBJ1-1,TRBV6-5,TRBD1,CASSYGRGLTEAFF
TRBJ1-5,TRBV28,TRBD1,CASSLGQGKQPQHF
TRBJ1-5,TRBV19,.,CASLPYGEARYSNQPQHF
TRBJ2-7,TRBV6-1,TRBD2,CASSGLAGGLEQYF
TRBJ2-7,TRBV19,TRBD1,CASSIGDRQRNEQYF
TRBJ2-3,TRBV6-6,TRBD1,CASSPRGPDTQYF
TRBJ1-5,TRBV27,.,CASSQTYSNQPQHF
TRBJ2-1,TRBV5-4,TRBD2,CASSLSSSTLAGTYNEQFF
TRBJ2-1,TRBV28,.,CASRVGRNNEQFF
TRBJ2-3,TRBV30,.,CAWTLDTTLSDTQYF
TRBJ2-1,TRBV27,.,CASRPRVDEQFF
TRBJ2-3,TRBV2,TRBD2,CASSERGSSGGRSTQYF
TRBJ2-3,TRBV6-5,.,CASSPSGTSTDTQYF
TRBJ2-2,TRBV19,.,CASSADREGTGELFF
TRBJ1-1,TRBV7-9,.,CASSPGGGSTEAFF
TRBJ1-1,TRBV30,TRBD1,CAYHRGDTEAFF
TRBJ2-3,TRBV4-1,TRBD2,CASSQEGTSGTPDTQYF
TRBJ2-1,TRBV20-1,.,CSASPSTEQFF
TRBJ1-1,TRBV6-5,.,CASSYADREAFF
TRBJ2-7,TRBV11-2,.,CASSHAGTFSYEQYF
TRBJ2-2,TRBV5-1,TRBD2,CASSSGTSGRGTGELFF
TRBJ1-5,TRBV4-3,.,CASSQDIPGSSNQPQHF
TRBJ1-2,TRBV6-1,.,CASSMTLGDGYTF
TRBJ2-7,TRBV6-1,.,CASSPIKGSEQYF
TRBJ1-4,TRBV30,TRBD1,CAWSATGGARLFF
TRBJ2-3,TRBV6-5,TRBD2,CASSYTSGAPDTQYF
TRBJ2-1,TRBV6-5,TRBD2,CASSYNSGDYNEQFF